This T cell receptor (beta chain) derives from a study of T cell changes during pregnancy in multiple sclerosis. Germline values: CDR1 LGHNA, CDR2 YNFKEQ. This CDR3 region has 17 residues. The ends were cut back, 1 base at V and 4 bases at J, with 19 bases in the middle. This clone was observed at least ten times. Data came from immunoSEQ multiplex PCR; TCRdb stores just in-frame clones and leaves some out. The sample records approximately 50,000 clones, roughly nine tenths being singletons. This receptor was identified in a female donor with multiple sclerosis, enrolled in a pregnancy study. The chain uses TRBV4-2 and TRBJ1-2, with D unresolved. Material: CD8+ T cells from peripheral blood mononuclear cells, obtained after pregnancy. CDR3 sequence reads: CASSQAASDSGGYGYTF. As DNA, the CDR3 is TGTGCCAGCAGCCAAGCTGCCTCGGACTCGGGTGGCTATGGCTACACCTTC.